The entry that follows covers one T cell receptor (beta chain) sequence. Its antigen remains unknown. Libraries were prepared by immunoSEQ multiplex PCR; TCRdb keeps only in-frame clonotypes and omits some of them. Altogether 70,000 to 85,000 clones are present, about 83% being singletons, with the ten largest covering approximately 1.2%. These data come from a study of T cell responses to AZD1222 COVID-19 vaccine. Regarding the study as a whole: Donor demographics were predominantly white British with a female majority; clonal diversity may be underestimated.

Per the germline V gene, CDR1 is KGHSH and CDR2 is LQKENI. V dropped 0 bases and J dropped 1 base, with 9 bases sitting between them. This CDR3 has 15 amino acids. This material consisted of peripheral blood, taken 28 days after the second AZD1222 dose. The rearrangement joins TRBV18 to TRBJ1-2, with TRBD1 as a possible D gene (5 bases). The sequence was collected from an adult who received the AZD1222 COVID-19 vaccine. The CDR3 sequence is CASSPPGRNNYGYTF. The CDR3, as DNA: TGTGCCAGCTCACCACCGGGACGGAATAACTATGGCTACACCTTC.